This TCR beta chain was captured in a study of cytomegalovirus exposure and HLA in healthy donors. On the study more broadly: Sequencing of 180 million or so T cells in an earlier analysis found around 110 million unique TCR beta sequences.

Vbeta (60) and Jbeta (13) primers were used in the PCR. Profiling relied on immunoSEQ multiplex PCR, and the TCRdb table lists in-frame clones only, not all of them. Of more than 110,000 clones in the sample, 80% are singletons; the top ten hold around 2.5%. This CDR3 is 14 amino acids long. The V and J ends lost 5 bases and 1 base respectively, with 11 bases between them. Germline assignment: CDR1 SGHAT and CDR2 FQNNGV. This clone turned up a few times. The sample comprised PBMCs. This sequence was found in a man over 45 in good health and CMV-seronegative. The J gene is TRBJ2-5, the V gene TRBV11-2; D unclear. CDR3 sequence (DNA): TGTGCCAGCAGCAGCACCAGGTTCCAAGAGACCCAGTACTTC. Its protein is CASSSTRFQETQYF.